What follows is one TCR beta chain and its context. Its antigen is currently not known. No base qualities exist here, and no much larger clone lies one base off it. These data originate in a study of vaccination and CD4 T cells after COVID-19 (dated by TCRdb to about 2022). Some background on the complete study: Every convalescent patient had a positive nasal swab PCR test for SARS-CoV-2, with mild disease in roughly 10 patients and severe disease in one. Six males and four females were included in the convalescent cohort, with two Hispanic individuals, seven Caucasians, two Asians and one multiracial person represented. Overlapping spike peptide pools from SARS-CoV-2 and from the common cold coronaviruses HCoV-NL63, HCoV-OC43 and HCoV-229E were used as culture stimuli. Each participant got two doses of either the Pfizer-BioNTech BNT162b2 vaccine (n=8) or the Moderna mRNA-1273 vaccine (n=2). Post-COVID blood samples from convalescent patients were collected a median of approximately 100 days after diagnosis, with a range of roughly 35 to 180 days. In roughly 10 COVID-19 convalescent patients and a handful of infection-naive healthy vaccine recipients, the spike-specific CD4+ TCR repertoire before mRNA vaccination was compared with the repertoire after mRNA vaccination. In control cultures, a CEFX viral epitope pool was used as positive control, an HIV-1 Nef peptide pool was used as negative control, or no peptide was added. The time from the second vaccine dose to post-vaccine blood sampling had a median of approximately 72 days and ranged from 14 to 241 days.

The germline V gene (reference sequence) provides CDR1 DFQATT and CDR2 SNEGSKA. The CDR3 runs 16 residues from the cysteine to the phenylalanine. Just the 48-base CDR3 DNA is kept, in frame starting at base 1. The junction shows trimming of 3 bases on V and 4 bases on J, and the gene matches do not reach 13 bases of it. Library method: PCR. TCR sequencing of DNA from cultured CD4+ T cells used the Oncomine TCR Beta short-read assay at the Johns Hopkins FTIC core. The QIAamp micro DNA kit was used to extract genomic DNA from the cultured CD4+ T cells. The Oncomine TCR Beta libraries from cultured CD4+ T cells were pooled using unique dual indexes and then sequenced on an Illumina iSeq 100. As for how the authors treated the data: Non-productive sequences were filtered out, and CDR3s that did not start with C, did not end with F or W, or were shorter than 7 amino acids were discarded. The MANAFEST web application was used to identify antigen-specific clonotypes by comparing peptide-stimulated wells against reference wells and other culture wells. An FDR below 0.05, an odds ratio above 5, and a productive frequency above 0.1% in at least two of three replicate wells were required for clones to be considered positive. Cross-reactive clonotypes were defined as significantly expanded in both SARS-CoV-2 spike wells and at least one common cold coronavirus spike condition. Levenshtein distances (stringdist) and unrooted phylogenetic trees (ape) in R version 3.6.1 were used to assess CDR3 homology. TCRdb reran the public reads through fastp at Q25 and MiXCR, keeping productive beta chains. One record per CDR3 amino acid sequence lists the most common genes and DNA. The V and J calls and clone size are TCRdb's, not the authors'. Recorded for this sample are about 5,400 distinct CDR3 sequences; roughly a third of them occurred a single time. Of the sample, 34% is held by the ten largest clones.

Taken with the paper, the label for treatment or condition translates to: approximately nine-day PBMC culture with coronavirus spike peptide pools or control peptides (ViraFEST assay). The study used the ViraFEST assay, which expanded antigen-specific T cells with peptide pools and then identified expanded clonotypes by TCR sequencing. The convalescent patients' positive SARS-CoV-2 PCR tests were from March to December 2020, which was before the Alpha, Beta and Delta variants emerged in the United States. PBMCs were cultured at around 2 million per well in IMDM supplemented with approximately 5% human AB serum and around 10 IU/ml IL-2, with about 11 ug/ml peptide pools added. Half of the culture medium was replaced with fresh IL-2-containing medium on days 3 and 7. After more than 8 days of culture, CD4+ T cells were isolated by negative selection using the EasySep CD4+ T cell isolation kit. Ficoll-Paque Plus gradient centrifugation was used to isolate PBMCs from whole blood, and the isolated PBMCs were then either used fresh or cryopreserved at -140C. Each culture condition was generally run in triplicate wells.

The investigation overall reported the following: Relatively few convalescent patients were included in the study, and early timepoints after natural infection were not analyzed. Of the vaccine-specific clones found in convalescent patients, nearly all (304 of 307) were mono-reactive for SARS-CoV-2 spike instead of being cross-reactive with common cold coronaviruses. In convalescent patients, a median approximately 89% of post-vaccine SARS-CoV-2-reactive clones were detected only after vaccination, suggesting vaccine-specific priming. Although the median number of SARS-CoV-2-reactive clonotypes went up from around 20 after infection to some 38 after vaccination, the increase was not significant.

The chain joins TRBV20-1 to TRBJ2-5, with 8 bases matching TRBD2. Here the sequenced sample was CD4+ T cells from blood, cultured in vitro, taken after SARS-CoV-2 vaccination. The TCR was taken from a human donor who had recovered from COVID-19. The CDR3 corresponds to CSASPRGGPPRETQYF. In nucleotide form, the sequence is TGCAGTGCTAGCCCACGGGGGGGGCCACCGAGAGAGACCCAGTACTTC.